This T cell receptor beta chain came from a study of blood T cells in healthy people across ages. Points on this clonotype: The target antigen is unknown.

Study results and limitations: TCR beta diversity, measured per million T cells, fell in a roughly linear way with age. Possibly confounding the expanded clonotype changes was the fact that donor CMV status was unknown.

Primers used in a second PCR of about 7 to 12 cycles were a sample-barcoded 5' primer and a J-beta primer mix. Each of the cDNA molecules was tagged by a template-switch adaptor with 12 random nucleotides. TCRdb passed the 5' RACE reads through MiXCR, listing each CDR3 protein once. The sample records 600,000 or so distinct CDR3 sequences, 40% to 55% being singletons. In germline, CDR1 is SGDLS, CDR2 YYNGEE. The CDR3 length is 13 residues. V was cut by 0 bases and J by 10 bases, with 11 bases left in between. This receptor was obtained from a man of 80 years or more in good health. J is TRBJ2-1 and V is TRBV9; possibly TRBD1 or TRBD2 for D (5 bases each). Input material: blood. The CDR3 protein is CASSVAVWGEQFF. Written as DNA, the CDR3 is TGTGCCAGCAGCGTAGCGGTATGGGGGGAGCAGTTCTTC. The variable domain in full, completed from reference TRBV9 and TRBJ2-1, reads DSGVTQTPKHLITATGQRVTLRCSPRSGDLSVYWYQQSLDQGLQFLIQYYNGEERAKGNILERFSAQQFPDLHSELNLSSLELGDSALYFCASSVAVWGEQFFGPGTRLTVL.